One sample yielded the 3 T cell receptor beta chains listed below, sequenced in a study of T cell responses to AZD1222 COVID-19 vaccine. TCRdb's copy holds only in-frame clones and misses some; the assay was immunoSEQ multiplex PCR. The table records tens of thousands of clones, just over 90% of them present only once. The sample in question was peripheral blood, obtained on day 0 of MenACWY control vaccination. The receptors stem from an adult in good health.

V and J are TRBV5-5 and TRBJ1-1; D gene ambiguous. V lost 4 bases to trimming and J lost 2 bases, with 9 bases between them. CDR1 is SGHKS, CDR2 YYEKEE, per germline (reference sequence). This CDR3 contains 13 residues. The CDR3 reads CASSLGGNTEAFF. The DNA for the CDR3 is TGTGCCAGCAGCCTGGGAGGAAACACTGAAGCTTTCTTT.

V usage is TRBV5-1 and J usage is TRBJ2-4, with TRBD1 identical over 7 bases. CDR3 length equals 13 residues. The V and J ends lost 4 bases and 6 bases, in that order; junction bases with no gene match: 4. Germline assignment: CDR1 SGHRS and CDR2 YFSETQ. The CDR3 nucleotides read TGCGCCAGCAGCCAGACAGGGTTAAACATTCAGTACTTC. This codes for CASSQTGLNIQYF. The whole variable domain, remainder taken from reference TRBV5-1 and TRBJ2-4, is KAGVTQTPRYLIKTRGQQVTLSCSPISGHRSVSWYQQTPGQGLQFLFEYFSETQRNKGNFPGRFSGRQFSNSRSEMNVSTLELGDSALYLCASSQTGLNIQYFGAGTRLSVL.

This clone was observed once. The chain uses TRBV3-1 (or the pseudogene TRBV3-2) and TRBJ1-3; D call uncertain. V dropped 1 base and J dropped 4 bases, with 5 bases sitting between them. Germline V gene data show CDR1 as LGHDT and CDR2 as YNNKEL (reference sequence). The CDR3 is made up of 13 amino acids. This chain's CDR3 is CASSQAAGNTIYF. CDR3 in DNA: TGTGCCAGCAGCCAAGCTGCCGGAAACACCATATATTTT.